The clone carrying this T cell receptor (beta chain) was seen only a few times. Antigen: not known. This specimen belongs to a study of identical twins. Study results and limitations: Excess sharing by twins proved weaker in beta out-of-frame sequences. Zero-insertion analyses were open to partial confounding by invariant MAIT and iNKT cells.

Trimming shortened V by 6 bases and J by 1 base, and 15 bases separated the two germline ends. This CDR3 comprises 16 residues. Germline assignment: CDR1 MNHNS and CDR2 SASEGT. TCRdb reprocessed the 5' RACE reads via MiXCR and lists one record per CDR3 protein. The sample yields around 530,000 distinct CDR3 sequences, over 12% seen once. The sample was also linked to a second study, of yellow fever vaccine responses in identical twins.

The sequence was obtained from a woman younger than 35 in good health. The chain employs TRBV6-1 and TRBJ2-2; D possibly corresponds to TRBD2 (5 bases). The sample comprised CD4+ T cells sorted from blood. CDR3 sequence reads: CASSRTPRGNTGELFF. The CDR3 bases are TGTGCCAGCAGCCGCACCCCCCGGGGGAACACCGGGGAGCTGTTTTTT.